Listed below are T cell receptor beta chains from one sample, sequenced in a study of blood T cell repertoires in COVID-19. Profiled with immunoSEQ multiplex PCR; TCRdb holds only in-frame clones, not every one. The table lists approximately 150,000 clones, 70% to 85% of them singletons, with roughly 10% in the top ten. Sequencing was performed on peripheral blood. Every receptor here comes from a man in his 60s with active or convalescent COVID-19. Each CDR3 is given with its conserved first and last residue. The D gene is left open where the match is weak. Part of the rows lack a size; the others show once, few, many or a class for expanded clones.

V gene: TRBV30; D gene: -; J gene: TRBJ1-2; clone size: -; CDR3 protein: CAWSGGGYYGYTF; CDR3 DNA: TGTGCCTGGAGTGGGGGGGGCTACTATGGCTACACCTTC
V gene: TRBV2; D gene: TRBD1; J gene: TRBJ2-7; clone size: few; CDR3 protein: CASTEGTGAYEQYF; CDR3 DNA: TGTGCCAGCACGGAGGGGACAGGGGCCTACGAGCAGTACTTC
V gene: TRBV3-1/TRBV3-2; D gene: -; J gene: TRBJ2-1; clone size: -; CDR3 protein: CASSSGGDNEQFF; CDR3 DNA: TGTGCCAGCAGCTCCGGCGGAGACAATGAGCAGTTCTTC
V gene: TRBV2; D gene: TRBD1; J gene: TRBJ1-3; clone size: -; CDR3 protein: CASSRQGTYSGNTIYF; CDR3 DNA: TGTGCCAGCAGTAGACAGGGGACCTACTCTGGAAACACCATATATTTT
V gene: TRBV2; D gene: -; J gene: TRBJ1-2; clone size: -; CDR3 protein: CASSLGLSNYGYTF; CDR3 DNA: TGTGCCAGCAGTCTGGGCCTCTCTAACTATGGCTACACCTTC
V gene: TRBV25-1; D gene: TRBD2; J gene: TRBJ2-4; clone size: -; CDR3 protein: CASRGGTSENIQYF; CDR3 DNA: TGTGCCAGCAGGGGAGGGACTAGCGAAAACATTCAGTACTTC
V gene: TRBV19; D gene: TRBD1; J gene: TRBJ1-2; clone size: once; CDR3 protein: CASKSSGQGSYGYTF; CDR3 DNA: TGTGCCAGTAAGAGTTCAGGACAGGGCTCCTATGGCTACACCTTC
V gene: TRBV4-1; D gene: TRBD2; J gene: TRBJ2-5; clone size: few; CDR3 protein: CASSPNSGVYQETQYF; CDR3 DNA: TGCGCCAGCAGCCCGAATAGCGGGGTTTACCAAGAGACCCAGTACTTC
V gene: TRBV5-6; D gene: TRBD1; J gene: TRBJ1-2; clone size: -; CDR3 protein: CASSPGTGEYGYTF; CDR3 DNA: TGTGCCAGCAGCCCCGGGACAGGAGAGTATGGCTACACCTTC
V gene: TRBV14; D gene: -; J gene: TRBJ1-1; clone size: few; CDR3 protein: CASSQEGQGATEAFF; CDR3 DNA: TGTGCCAGCAGCCAAGAAGGCCAGGGCGCCACTGAAGCTTTCTTT
V gene: TRBV4-3; D gene: -; J gene: TRBJ2-5; clone size: -; CDR3 protein: CASSQGYRQPQYF; CDR3 DNA: TGCGCCAGCAGCCAAGGGTACCGACAGCCCCAGTACTTC
V gene: TRBV4-2; D gene: TRBD2; J gene: TRBJ2-2; clone size: -; CDR3 protein: CASSQDRGDRVAGGRTGELFF; CDR3 DNA: TGTGCCAGCAGCCAAGATAGGGGTGACAGGGTAGCGGGGGGGCGAACCGGGGAGCTGTTTTTT
V gene: TRBV7-2; D gene: -; J gene: TRBJ1-2; clone size: -; CDR3 protein: CASSYGRGADYGYTF; CDR3 DNA: TGTGCCAGCAGCTATGGCAGGGGCGCGGACTATGGCTACACCTTC
V gene: TRBV4-1; D gene: TRBD2; J gene: TRBJ2-3; clone size: -; CDR3 protein: CASSLTGGSRTDTQYF; CDR3 DNA: TGCGCCAGCAGCCTTACAGGCGGGAGTAGGACAGATACGCAGTATTTT
V gene: TRBV7-9; D gene: TRBD2; J gene: TRBJ2-1; clone size: -; CDR3 protein: CASSLETSGENNEQFF; CDR3 DNA: TGTGCCAGCAGCTTAGAGACTAGCGGAGAAAACAATGAGCAGTTCTTC
V gene: TRBV5-4; D gene: -; J gene: TRBJ2-3; clone size: -; CDR3 protein: CASSLGGRNTDTQYF; CDR3 DNA: TGTGCCAGCAGCTTGGGGGGGCGGAACACAGATACGCAGTATTTT
V gene: TRBV4-3; D gene: -; J gene: TRBJ1-2; clone size: -; CDR3 protein: CASSQDGLKGYTF; CDR3 DNA: TGCGCCAGCAGCCAAGATGGACTCAAAGGCTACACCTTC
V gene: TRBV5-1; D gene: -; J gene: TRBJ2-2; clone size: -; CDR3 protein: CASSLGGGELFF; CDR3 DNA: TGCGCCAGCAGCTTGGGCGGCGGGGAGCTGTTTTTT
V gene: TRBV19; D gene: TRBD1; J gene: TRBJ2-1; clone size: once; CDR3 protein: CASRFDRGLYNEQFF; CDR3 DNA: TGTGCCAGTAGATTCGACAGGGGGCTCTACAATGAGCAGTTCTTC
V gene: TRBV18; D gene: TRBD1; J gene: TRBJ1-1; clone size: -; CDR3 protein: CASSPTGGVWRLNTEAFF; CDR3 DNA: TGTGCCAGCTCACCGACAGGGGGCGTTTGGCGGTTGAACACTGAAGCTTTCTTT
V gene: TRBV29-1; D gene: TRBD1; J gene: TRBJ1-1; clone size: once; CDR3 protein: CSGDRGGTEAFF; CDR3 DNA: TGCAGCGGCGACAGGGGAGGCACTGAAGCTTTCTTT
V gene: TRBV2; D gene: -; J gene: TRBJ1-4; clone size: -; CDR3 protein: CASSGWGQFEKLFF; CDR3 DNA: TGTGCCAGCAGTGGGTGGGGGCAATTCGAAAAACTGTTTTTT
V gene: TRBV10-3; D gene: TRBD1; J gene: TRBJ1-1; clone size: -; CDR3 protein: CAISGGQNLNTEAFF; CDR3 DNA: TGTGCCATCAGTGGGGGACAGAATTTGAACACTGAAGCTTTCTTT
V gene: TRBV19; D gene: TRBD2; J gene: TRBJ2-2; clone size: -; CDR3 protein: CASSSWGGSRSGELFF; CDR3 DNA: TGTGCCAGTAGTAGTTGGGGCGGGAGTCGATCCGGGGAGCTGTTTTTT
V gene: TRBV7-9; D gene: TRBD1; J gene: TRBJ2-2; clone size: -; CDR3 protein: CASSLGQGNTGELFF; CDR3 DNA: TGTGCCAGCAGCTTAGGACAGGGGAACACCGGGGAGCTGTTTTTT
V gene: TRBV12-3/TRBV12-4; D gene: -; J gene: TRBJ1-1; clone size: -; CDR3 protein: CASSFYREGEAFF; CDR3 DNA: TGTGCCAGCAGTTTTTACAGGGAGGGTGAAGCTTTCTTT
V gene: TRBV5-1; D gene: -; J gene: TRBJ2-7; clone size: -; CDR3 protein: CASSPASVSGEQYF; CDR3 DNA: TGCGCCAGCAGCCCCGCTAGCGTCTCTGGCGAGCAGTACTTC
V gene: TRBV9; D gene: -; J gene: TRBJ1-2; clone size: -; CDR3 protein: CASNGAGTNYGYTF; CDR3 DNA: TGTGCCAGCAATGGAGCCGGGACTAACTATGGCTACACCTTC
V gene: TRBV29-1; D gene: TRBD2; J gene: TRBJ2-3; clone size: -; CDR3 protein: CSAPGLAGATDTQYF; CDR3 DNA: TGCAGCGCTCCTGGACTAGCGGGGGCCACAGATACGCAGTATTTT
V gene: TRBV10-2; D gene: TRBD1; J gene: TRBJ1-2; clone size: -; CDR3 protein: CASSEWQGDGYTF; CDR3 DNA: TGCGCCAGCAGTGAGTGGCAGGGGGATGGCTACACCTTC
V gene: TRBV14; D gene: -; J gene: TRBJ1-2; clone size: -; CDR3 protein: CASSQAAIKYGYTF; CDR3 DNA: TGTGCCAGCAGCCAAGCAGCGATCAAGTATGGCTACACCTTC
V gene: TRBV6-2/TRBV6-3; D gene: -; J gene: TRBJ2-4; clone size: once; CDR3 protein: CASSRAPSDGKNIQYF; CDR3 DNA: TGTGCCAGCAGCCGGGCCCCCTCGGATGGCAAAAACATTCAGTACTTC
V gene: TRBV24-1; D gene: TRBD1; J gene: TRBJ1-4; clone size: -; CDR3 protein: CATSDTGTGGEKLFF; CDR3 DNA: TGTGCCACCAGTGATACAGGGACAGGGGGTGAAAAACTGTTTTTT
V gene: TRBV5-1; D gene: TRBD1; J gene: TRBJ1-5; clone size: once; CDR3 protein: CASSLGDRDYQPQHF; CDR3 DNA: TGCGCCAGCAGCTTGGGGGACAGGGACTATCAGCCCCAGCATTTT
V gene: TRBV19; D gene: -; J gene: TRBJ1-1; clone size: -; CDR3 protein: CASSISAVTNTEAFF; CDR3 DNA: TGTGCCAGTAGTATAAGCGCTGTTACGAACACTGAAGCTTTCTTT
V gene: TRBV6-5; D gene: TRBD2; J gene: TRBJ2-7; clone size: -; CDR3 protein: CASSYWGGGAYEQYF; CDR3 DNA: TGTGCCAGCAGTTACTGGGGCGGGGGGGCTTACGAGCAGTACTTC
V gene: TRBV24-1; D gene: TRBD2; J gene: TRBJ2-1; clone size: once; CDR3 protein: CATSARTSGSNEQFF; CDR3 DNA: TGTGCCACCAGTGCCCGGACTAGCGGGAGTAATGAGCAGTTCTTC
V gene: TRBV11-2; D gene: TRBD1; J gene: TRBJ1-2; clone size: few; CDR3 protein: CASSSLLDRGLWGYTF; CDR3 DNA: TGTGCCAGCAGCTCCCTCTTGGACAGGGGCTTATGGGGCTACACCTTC
V gene: TRBV19; D gene: TRBD1; J gene: TRBJ1-2; clone size: -; CDR3 protein: CASSTRTGSNYGYTF; CDR3 DNA: TGTGCCAGTAGTACTAGGACAGGGTCAAACTATGGCTACACCTTC
V gene: TRBV9; D gene: -; J gene: TRBJ2-3; clone size: -; CDR3 protein: CASSVQGWVDTQYF; CDR3 DNA: TGTGCCAGCAGCGTGCAGGGCTGGGTAGATACGCAGTATTTT
V gene: TRBV30; D gene: -; J gene: TRBJ1-5; clone size: -; CDR3 protein: CAWSIESNQPQHF; CDR3 DNA: TGTGCCTGGAGTATAGAGAGCAATCAGCCCCAGCATTTT
V gene: TRBV9; D gene: TRBD2; J gene: TRBJ2-5; clone size: -; CDR3 protein: CASSKTGSGGRETQYF; CDR3 DNA: TGTGCCAGCAGCAAAACGGGATCCGGGGGGAGGGAGACCCAGTACTTC
V gene: TRBV18; D gene: TRBD1; J gene: TRBJ2-5; clone size: -; CDR3 protein: CASSPPTGQQETQYF; CDR3 DNA: TGTGCCAGCTCACCACCGACAGGGCAGCAAGAGACCCAGTACTTC
V gene: TRBV29-1; D gene: TRBD1; J gene: TRBJ1-2; clone size: -; CDR3 protein: CSVYGTGLNGYTF; CDR3 DNA: TGCAGCGTTTACGGGACAGGGTTGAATGGCTACACCTTC
V gene: TRBV21-1; D gene: -; J gene: TRBJ2-1; clone size: -; CDR3 protein: CASSNRGSGYNEQFF; CDR3 DNA: TGTGCCAGCAGCAATCGCGGGAGCGGGTACAATGAGCAGTTCTTC
V gene: TRBV30; D gene: TRBD2; J gene: TRBJ2-1; clone size: once; CDR3 protein: CAWMGLAGEQFF; CDR3 DNA: TGTGCCTGGATGGGACTAGCGGGTGAGCAGTTCTTC
V gene: TRBV5-1; D gene: TRBD1; J gene: TRBJ2-3; clone size: -; CDR3 protein: CASSATGDNTDTQYF; CDR3 DNA: TGCGCCAGCAGCGCGACAGGGGACAACACAGATACGCAGTATTTT
V gene: TRBV9; D gene: TRBD1; J gene: TRBJ2-1; clone size: -; CDR3 protein: CASSGRDRDYNEQFF; CDR3 DNA: TGTGCCAGCAGCGGCCGGGACAGGGACTACAATGAGCAGTTCTTC
V gene: TRBV11-2; D gene: -; J gene: TRBJ1-2; clone size: -; CDR3 protein: CASSLAPGTGSYGYTF; CDR3 DNA: TGTGCCAGCAGCTTAGCTCCTGGAACAGGGTCCTATGGCTACACCTTC
V gene: TRBV25-1; D gene: -; J gene: TRBJ1-2; clone size: -; CDR3 protein: CASSLGGLNYGYTF; CDR3 DNA: TGTGCCAGCAGTCTTGGGGGACTTAACTATGGCTACACCTTC
V gene: TRBV7-8; D gene: -; J gene: TRBJ1-1; clone size: -; CDR3 protein: CASSLMGRNTEAFF; CDR3 DNA: TGTGCCAGCAGCTTAATGGGCAGGAACACTGAAGCTTTCTTT
V gene: TRBV20-1; D gene: -; J gene: TRBJ1-4; clone size: -; CDR3 protein: CSASGGGWVTNEKLFF; CDR3 DNA: TGCAGTGCTAGTGGGGGAGGATGGGTAACTAATGAAAAACTGTTTTTT
V gene: TRBV5-1; D gene: -; J gene: TRBJ2-2; clone size: -; CDR3 protein: CASSSIIEQNTGELFF; CDR3 DNA: TGCGCCAGCAGCTCCATAATAGAGCAGAACACCGGGGAGCTGTTTTTT
V gene: TRBV7-9; D gene: -; J gene: TRBJ1-1; clone size: -; CDR3 protein: CASTLGADTEAFF; CDR3 DNA: TGTGCCAGCACTTTAGGGGCGGACACTGAAGCTTTCTTT
V gene: TRBV3-1/TRBV3-2; D gene: TRBD1; J gene: TRBJ1-2; clone size: -; CDR3 protein: CASSHLKDRFYGYTF; CDR3 DNA: TGTGCCAGCAGCCACCTCAAGGACAGGTTCTATGGCTACACCTTC
V gene: TRBV3-1/TRBV3-2; D gene: -; J gene: TRBJ1-5; clone size: -; CDR3 protein: CASSQDPYQPQHF; CDR3 DNA: TGTGCCAGCAGCCAAGATCCGTATCAGCCCCAGCATTTT
V gene: TRBV7-9; D gene: -; J gene: TRBJ2-7; clone size: -; CDR3 protein: CASRPGSEIYEQYF; CDR3 DNA: TGTGCCAGCAGACCGGGGTCTGAAATTTACGAGCAGTACTTC
V gene: TRBV24-1; D gene: TRBD1; J gene: TRBJ1-5; clone size: -; CDR3 protein: CATSDHPQGASSNQPQHF; CDR3 DNA: TGTGCCACCAGTGACCACCCACAGGGGGCAAGTAGCAATCAGCCCCAGCATTTT
V gene: TRBV4-3; D gene: -; J gene: TRBJ1-2; clone size: once; CDR3 protein: CASSQDNRRDGYTF; CDR3 DNA: TGCGCCAGCAGCCAAGATAACAGGAGAGATGGCTACACCTTC
V gene: TRBV5-4; D gene: TRBD2; J gene: TRBJ2-2; clone size: -; CDR3 protein: CASSQGKRTSGTGELFF; CDR3 DNA: TGTGCCAGCAGCCAAGGAAAAAGGACTAGCGGGACCGGGGAGCTGTTTTTT